The rows below give T cell receptor beta chains drawn from one sample of a study of cytomegalovirus exposure and HLA in healthy donors. Clones were sequenced by immunoSEQ multiplex PCR, and TCRdb holds only the in-frame ones, with some missing. In all, the sample yields about 120,000 clones. What was sequenced was PBMCs. All receptors derive from a man between 18 and 29 years old in good health and CMV-seronegative. CDR3s include the opening cysteine and the closing phenylalanine or tryptophan. Fields, in order: J gene, V gene, D gene, CDR3 DNA, CDR3 protein. D genes are given only for firm matches.

TRBJ1-4	TRBV15	-	TGTGCCACCAGCAAGGAGGGAGACATTGAAAAACTGTTTTTT	CATSKEGDIEKLFF
TRBJ2-2	TRBV11-2	TRBD1	TGTGCCAGCAGCCGAGTGGGGGCAGGGGGCATCACCGGGGAGCTGTTTTTT	CASSRVGAGGITGELFF
TRBJ1-1	TRBV25-1	TRBD1	TGTGCCAGCAGGGGGGACAGACCCGGGACTGAAGCTTTCTTT	CASRGDRPGTEAFF
TRBJ1-5	TRBV5-1	-	TGCGCCAGCAGCTCGGCGGGTATGCATCAGCCCCAGCATTTT	CASSSAGMHQPQHF
TRBJ1-1	TRBV2	-	TGTGCCAGCAGTGAAGCTGATAGACTTTGGGGGAGGGAGAACACTGAAGCTTTCTTT	CASSEADRLWGRENTEAFF
TRBJ1-4	TRBV9	-	TGTGCCAGCAGCGTAGGTCCGGGGTCGGCTAATGAAAAACTGTTTTTT	CASSVGPGSANEKLFF
TRBJ2-3	TRBV27	TRBD2	TGTGCCAGCAGCCCGGGAGGTCACACAGATACGCAGTATTTT	CASSPGGHTDTQYF
TRBJ1-1	TRBV9	-	TGTGCCAGCAGCCCCCAGAGGCGCACAGGGACGTTTACTGAAGCTTTCTTT	CASSPQRRTGTFTEAFF
TRBJ2-3	TRBV30	TRBD2	TGTGCCTGGAGTGTGACTAGCGGGAAGGCAGATACGCAGTATTTT	CAWSVTSGKADTQYF
TRBJ1-4	TRBV28	-	TGTGCCAGCAGTTTGGAGCCGATCGGAAAACTGTTTTTT	CASSLEPIGKLFF
TRBJ2-7	TRBV19	TRBD2	TGTGCCAGTAAATTTGCGGGGGAATCTGGCGAGCAGTACTTC	CASKFAGESGEQYF
TRBJ1-3	TRBV18	-	TGTGCCAGCTCACCACCGAAGAGAGATGGAAACACCATATATTTT	CASSPPKRDGNTIYF
TRBJ2-7	TRBV5-1	-	TGCGCCAGCAGCTCAAGTGCCTTTGGAGGGGAGACGGACGAGCAGTACTTC	CASSSSAFGGETDEQYF
TRBJ2-1	TRBV6-4	-	TGTGCCAGCAGTGACTCGTCGTCCGCGGGTGGGTCAGGTGAGCAGTTCTTC	CASSDSSSAGGSGEQFF
TRBJ2-1	TRBV28	-	TGTGCCACCGATAAAGGACTAGAGCAGTTCTTC	CATDKGLEQFF
TRBJ2-7	TRBV11-2	-	TGTGCCAGCAGCTTAGACCGAGGGAGCTCCTACGAGCAGTACTTC	CASSLDRGSSYEQYF
TRBJ2-1	TRBV2	-	TGTGCCAGCAGTGGACAGGGGAGGGGGGAAGTCCTGTTCTTC	CASSGQGRGEVLFF
TRBJ1-3	TRBV25-1	-	TGTGCCAGCAGTGAGGCCCCAGGGGAGAAAAACACCATATATTTT	CASSEAPGEKNTIYF
TRBJ1-1	TRBV12-5	TRBD1	TGTGCTAGTGGTTTGGGACAGGGTGGGGCTGAAGCTTTCTTT	CASGLGQGGAEAFF
TRBJ1-1	TRBV25-1	-	TGTGCCAGCAAAGGGTCCCCCGAGGGAGAAGCTTTCTTT	CASKGSPEGEAFF
TRBJ2-6	TRBV15	-	TGTGCCACCAGCGGGCAGAGCTCTGGGGCCAACGTCCTGACTTTC	CATSGQSSGANVLTF
TRBJ2-7	TRBV11-2	TRBD2	TGTGCCAGCAGCCCTAGCGGGAAGGTTTCCTACGAGCAGTACTTC	CASSPSGKVSYEQYF
TRBJ2-7	TRBV28	TRBD2	TGTGCCAGCAGGCCGTCTGGGAGGGGCCTCGAGCAGTACTTC	CASRPSGRGLEQYF
TRBJ2-7	TRBV11-2	-	TGTGCCAGCACCGGGGACTTTCTATTCTCCTACGAGCAGTACTTC	CASTGDFLFSYEQYF
TRBJ2-1	TRBV11-2	TRBD2	TGTGCCAGCAGCTTACCGACTAGCTCATCTGAGCAGTTCTTC	CASSLPTSSSEQFF
TRBJ2-1	TRBV18	TRBD2	TGTGCCAGCTCACCACGCATGACTAGCGGACAGTTCTTC	CASSPRMTSGQFF
TRBJ1-6	TRBV7-8	TRBD1	TGTGCCAGCAGCTCGGACAGGGGGCTGAATTCACCCCTCCACTTT	CASSSDRGLNSPLHF
TRBJ1-5	TRBV2	-	TGTGCCAGCAGCGATGAAACAGGGCGAAGCAATCAGCCCCAGCATTTT	CASSDETGRSNQPQHF
TRBJ1-6	TRBV27	TRBD1	TGTGCCAGCAGTTTATTCGGACAGGGGGCCTCTAGCTCCTATAATTCACCCCTCCACTTT	CASSLFGQGASSSYNSPLHF
TRBJ1-2	TRBV7-2	TRBD1	TGTGCCAGCAGCGGGACAGGGTCTGCGGGAGGCTACACCTTC	CASSGTGSAGGYTF
TRBJ2-1	TRBV2	TRBD2	TGTGCCAGCCCTATGGGACTAGGGGAATCCTACAATGAGCAGTTCTTC	CASPMGLGESYNEQFF
TRBJ1-2	TRBV7-9	TRBD1	TGTGCCAGCAGCTTCACGGACAGGGGGGGGAATGGCTACACCTTC	CASSFTDRGGNGYTF
TRBJ2-7	TRBV2	TRBD2	TGTGCCAGCAGCGGGACTAGCGGAGCCCCCTACGAGCAGTACTTC	CASSGTSGAPYEQYF
TRBJ2-2	TRBV19	-	TGTGCCAGTAGGGCCCCGGGACTTCTGGCCGGGGAGCTGTTTTTT	CASRAPGLLAGELFF
TRBJ2-6	TRBV5-1	TRBD1	TGCGCCAGCAGCTTACTGACAGGGCAAACAAGGGTCTCTGGGGCCAACGTCCTGACTTTC	CASSLLTGQTRVSGANVLTF
TRBJ2-7	TRBV27	-	TGTGCCAGCAGTCCCCGACAGCCTGGGGACGAGCAGTACTTC	CASSPRQPGDEQYF
TRBJ1-4	TRBV5-1	TRBD1	TGCGCCAGCAGCTCAGACAGGGGAAGAACTAATGAAAAACTGTTTTTT	CASSSDRGRTNEKLFF